The text below deals with one T cell receptor (beta chain). Its target is not known. The sample belongs to a study of T cells after posttransplantation cyclophosphamide. Study-level points and caveats: Later blood repertoires were often dominated by clones from the donor CD8+ memory compartment. After PTCy, TRB diversity resembled that of CNI/methotrexate controls.

Libraries were prepared by immunoSEQ multiplex PCR; TCRdb keeps only in-frame clonotypes and omits some of them. The sample yields more than 5,500 clones, 95% to 98% seen once. Germline CDR1 reads SNHLY; CDR2 reads FYNNEI. The CDR3 runs to 13 residues. Trimming at V came to 4 bases and at J to 7 bases, leaving 2 bases not matched to a gene. The clonotype comes from a man aged 40-55 years in good health, CMV-negative, and a related stem cell transplant donor. The sample comprised memory CD4+ T cells sorted from PBMCs. V usage is TRBV2 and J usage is TRBJ2-7; 12 nucleotides align to TRBD2. The CDR3 coding sequence is TGTGCCAGCAGTGGGGGACTAGCGGGTGAGCAGTACTTC. This gives the protein CASSGGLAGEQYF.